The T cell receptor beta chain described here comes from a study of T cell clonality in common variable immunodeficiency. In its sample, this clone was seen a few times. Antigen unknown. The read ends 3 residues shy of where the CDR3 ends; the end is completed using the germline J gene. The length of the CDR3 is 13 residues. Per germline, CDR1 SEHNR and CDR2 FQNEAQ (reference sequence). Each donor provided 5 to 8 ml of heparinized whole blood. Regarding the study as a whole: CVID subjects had higher TCRbeta clonality than healthy controls, most marked in about a third. Compared with controls, CVID subjects had fewer shared TCRbeta clones. The cause of increased CVID clonality remains unclear without subpopulation sequencing.

The repertoire was sequenced with immunoSEQ multiplex PCR; TCRdb's copy has only in-frame clones and lacks some. The repertoire has approximately 52,000 clones, none seen only once; the ten largest take 3.4%. J is TRBJ1-2 and V is TRBV7-9, with 7 bases lining up with TRBD1. The sample consisted of peripheral blood mononuclear cells. The source is a person aged 18 to 75 in good health. CDR3 DNA, as far as it was read: TGTGCCAGCAGCTTAGTAACAGGGGACGAC. As protein: CASSLVTGDD. From start to end, the CDR3 is CASSLVTGDDYTF.